A single sample gave rise to the 5 T cell receptor beta chains below, sequenced in a study of T-cell reconstitution after alpha-beta-depleted transplantation in children. Unique molecular identifiers were built into the TCRbeta library. MiXCR, run by TCRdb on the PCR reads, gives a single entry per CDR3 protein. The sample consists of around 600,000 distinct CDR3 sequences, roughly 23% of them appearing once. The material sequenced was PBMCs, mostly from graft donor cells, taken 360 days after TCRalphabeta/CD19-depleted stem cell transplant. These receptors were taken from a boy under two years old who had a stem cell transplant for acute myeloid leukemia, so the T cells may come from the graft donor.

The chain carries TRBV24-1 and TRBJ2-1, with 11 bases aligning to TRBD2. The CDR3 is made up of 16 amino acids. Per germline, CDR1 KGHDR and CDR2 SFDVKD. J was trimmed by 5 bases and V by 7 bases; bases with no gene match: 9. The CDR3 loop is CATSPPPGLADNEQFF. Here the CDR3 DNA reads TGTGCCACCAGCCCCCCCCCGGGACTAGCGGACAATGAGCAGTTCTTC.

This clonotype was recorded at least ten times. The gene calls are TRBV27 and TRBJ2-1; D ambiguous. Trimming left V 1 base short and J 0 bases short, with 13 bases between. CDR1 and CDR2 from the germline V gene are MNHEY and SMNVEV (reference sequence). CDR3 length: 17 amino acids. CDR3 coding DNA: TGTGCCAGCAGTTTATTTAACGGCAGAAGCTCCTACAATGAGCAGTTCTTC. As protein: CASSLFNGRSSYNEQFF.

V and J are TRBV29-1 and TRBJ1-3; no clear D gene. Trimming pared 2 bases from V and 3 bases from J, leaving 14 bases between. In germline, CDR1 is SQVTM, CDR2 ANQGSEA. This CDR3 region has 15 residues. The CDR3 DNA is TGCAGCGTTGAAACAGCGGGTCATGGTGGAAACACCATATATTTT. It translates to CSVETAGHGGNTIYF.

V usage is TRBV20-1 and J usage is TRBJ2-7; 8 positions agree with TRBD2. Germline trimming cut 3 bases from V and 0 bases from J; bases unmatched to any gene: 13. The CDR3 totals 17 residues. CDR1 and CDR2 (germline): DFQATT, SNEGSKA (reference sequence). The CDR3 bases are TGCAGTGCTAGCGGGACGCCGGGAAGCGGGAGCTCCTACGAGCAGTACGTC. Amino acid sequence: CSASGTPGSGSSYEQYV.

This chain links TRBV7-3 with TRBJ2-2; D is unclear. Looked up from germline, CDR1 is SGHTA and CDR2 is FQGTGA. CDR3 size: 17 residues. V gave up 5 bases and J gave up 2 bases, with 18 bases separating them. This CDR3 is CASSLQSSVINTGELFF. The CDR3 DNA follows: TGTGCCAGCAGCCTCCAATCCAGCGTGATTAACACCGGGGAGCTGTTTTTT. The whole variable domain, filled in from reference TRBV7-3 and TRBJ2-2, reads GAGVSQTPSNKVTEKGKYVELRCDPISGHTALYWYRQSLGQGPEFLIYFQGTGAADDSGLPNDRFFAVRPEGSVSTLKIQRTERGDSAVYLCASSLQSSVINTGELFFGEGSRLTVL.